These 21 T cell receptor beta chains share one sample of origin, sequenced in a study of neurological immune-mediated disorders. TCRdb recomputed calls from the 5' RACE reads with MiXCR, one row per CDR3 protein. The sample has approximately 50,000 distinct CDR3 sequences, around 3.3% seen once; the top ten hold 5.5% to 6%. The material sequenced was PBMCs. These receptors originate from a man aged 35 to 55 with multiple sclerosis.

In its sample, this clonotype was seen many times. The chain links TRBV10-3 to TRBJ2-2; D gene uncertain. The CDR3 runs to 15 residues. Germline CDR1 ENHRY, CDR2 SYGVKD. The ends were cut back, 1 base at V and 0 bases at J, with 6 bases in the middle. The CDR3 sequence: CAISELGSNTGELFF. Here the CDR3 DNA reads TGTGCCATCAGTGAGTTGGGATCGAACACCGGGGAGCTGTTTTTT.

This clonotype was seen repeatedly, ten times or more. This chain links TRBV7-2 with TRBJ2-5, with 9 positions matching TRBD2. Looked up from germline, CDR1 is SGHTA and CDR2 is FQGNSA. CDR3 size: 16 residues. Germline trimming cut 1 base from V and 5 bases from J; bases unmatched to any gene: 8. The CDR3 sequence: CASSLGGTSFGETQYF. The CDR3 region has the DNA TGTGCCAGCAGCTTAGGTGGGACTAGCTTCGGGGAGACCCAGTACTTC. The full variable domain, with the rest looked up from reference TRBV7-2 and TRBJ2-5, is GAGVSQSPSNKVTEKGKDVELRCDPISGHTALYWYRQSLGQGLEFLIYFQGNSAPDKSGLPSDRFSAERTGGSVSTLTIQRTQQEDSAVYLCASSLGGTSFGETQYFGPGTRLLVL.

This clonotype was seen at least ten times. The J gene is TRBJ1-1, the V gene TRBV12-3 or TRBV12-4; possible D gene TRBD1, 6 bases. This CDR3 comprises 15 residues. The V and J ends lost 6 bases and 0 bases respectively, with 14 bases between them. The DNA for the CDR3 is TGTGCCAGCAGCATGCTTCAGGGGATGAACACTGAAGCTTTCTTT. Residues: CASSMLQGMNTEAFF.

This clonotype was seen ten or more times. The rearrangement joins TRBV12-3 or TRBV12-4 to TRBJ2-2, with D possibly being TRBD1 (5 bases). The CDR3 extends over 12 amino acids. CDR3 sequence (DNA): TGTGGTGGGGCGGAGAACACCGGGGAGCTGTTTTTT. Residues: CGGAENTGELFF.

The V and J genes are TRBV25-1 and TRBJ2-7; no firm D call. CDR3 length: 13 residues. Per the germline V gene, CDR1 is MGHDK and CDR2 is SYGVNS. Trimming cost V 6 bases and J 3 bases, with 12 bases left between them. The DNA for the CDR3 is TGTGCCAGCAGCCGTCCGACCGTCTACGAGCAGTACTTC. It codes for CASSRPTVYEQYF.

This clonotype was recorded many times. The gene calls are TRBV20-1 and TRBJ2-7; 10 positions match TRBD1. In germline, CDR1 is DFQATT, CDR2 SNEGSKA (reference sequence). V lost 6 bases to trimming and J lost 5 bases; unmatched junction nucleotides: 7. The CDR3 has 13 amino acids. The CDR3 DNA reads TGCAGTGCCTCTGACAGGGGGCCCCACGAGCAGTACTTC. It yields the protein CSASDRGPHEQYF.

This clonotype was counted a few times. A single base separates this from a much larger clone, so it may be a read error. This chain connects TRBV15 to TRBJ1-1; D call uncertain. Between the trimmed V and J ends, which lost 6 bases and 5 bases, there was a span of 7 bases. Germline loops: CDR1 LNHNV, CDR2 YYDKDF (reference sequence). The CDR3 spans 11 residues. For the CDR3, the DNA is TGTGCCACCAGAACGAGGACTGAAGCTTTCTTT. Amino acids: CATRTRTEAFF.

This clonotype was seen ten or more times. This sequence joins TRBV9 and TRBJ2-3; possible D gene TRBD2, 7 bases. From germline, CDR1 is SGDLS and CDR2 YYNGEE. Trimming removed 0 bases from V and 5 bases from J, with 13 bases in between. The CDR3 is 15 amino acids. As DNA, the CDR3 is TGTGCCAGCAGCGTAGAGGGGGGGCCTTTAGATACGCAGTATTTT. Translated: CASSVEGGPLDTQYF.

This clonotype was counted at least ten times. In nucleotides, the CDR3 is TGTGCCAGCAGTCGCCCGCCGGCGGAACTGTTTTTT. This gives the protein CASSRPPAELFF. The V and J genes are TRBV6-2 or TRBV6-3 and TRBJ1-4; D uncertain. Germline lookup yields CDR1 MNHEY and CDR2 SVGEGT. There are 12 residues in the CDR3. Trimming took 5 bases from V and 12 from J, leaving 13 bases between them.

The table lists this clonotype with many counts. The rearrangement links TRBV20-1 to TRBJ2-7; 10 bases align to TRBD1. Germline-derived CDR1 and CDR2 are DFQATT and SNEGSKA (reference sequence). The CDR3 extends over 15 amino acids. Trimming removed 3 bases from V and 3 bases from J; junction bases left unmatched: 8. The CDR3 DNA sequence: TGCAGTGCTAGGACCGGGACAGGGGATTTCTACGAGCAGTACTTC. This encodes CSARTGTGDFYEQYF.

This clonotype was seen many times. The rearrangement joins TRBV28 to TRBJ2-7; D is possibly TRBD1 or TRBD2 (5 bases each). V dropped 7 bases and J dropped 4 bases, with 11 bases sitting between them. The CDR3 extends over 12 amino acids. Per the germline V gene, CDR1 is MDHEN and CDR2 is SYDVKM. In DNA, the CDR3 is TGTGCCAGCAATAAAGAGGGGTACGAGCAGTACTTC. It encodes CASNKEGYEQYF.

In its sample, this clonotype was seen many times. The chain is built from TRBV6-4 and TRBJ2-5, with 12 bases matching TRBD2. The ends lost 3 bases at V and 1 base at J; junction bases unmatched: 0. The V gene's germline CDR1 is MRHNA and CDR2 SNTAGT. The length of the CDR3 is 15 residues. DNA for the CDR3: TGTGCCAGCAGTGAGACTAGCGGGGGCCAAGAGACCCAGTACTTC. It yields the protein CASSETSGGQETQYF.

This clonotype was detected ten times or more. This chain uses TRBV12-3 or TRBV12-4 with TRBJ2-5; 8 positions agree with TRBD2. Unmatched junction bases numbered 11, after V lost 6 bases and J lost 5 bases. The CDR3 sequence is 15 residues long. The CDR3 sequence: CASSQYGGARETQYF. The CDR3 bases are TGTGCCAGCAGCCAATACGGGGGGGCCCGGGAGACCCAGTACTTC.

This clonotype was detected ten times or more. This chain connects TRBV6-2 or TRBV6-3 to TRBJ2-4; D uncertain. The V end was cut by 5 bases, the J end by 2 bases, with 10 bases between. This CDR3 contains 14 residues. CDR1 is MNHEY and CDR2 is SVGEGT in the germline V gene. The CDR3 bases are TGTGCCAGCAGTAAGGGTGTACCCAAAAACATTCAGTACTTC. Protein product: CASSKGVPKNIQYF.

A word on this clonotype: No conserved phenylalanine or tryptophan ends this CDR3, so it is likely a read error. The CDR3 DNA sequence: TGTGCCAGCAGTACACTAGCGGGGTCCACAGATACGCAGTATATT. It translates to CASSTLAGSTDTQYI. The J gene is TRBJ2-3, the V gene TRBV7-3; 10 nucleotides align to TRBD2. V lost 6 bases to trimming and J lost 2 bases; unmatched junction nucleotides: 5. The germline V gene has CDR1 SGHTA and CDR2 FQGTGA. The CDR3 covers 15 residues.

This clonotype was counted ten times or more. The chain carries TRBV20-1 and TRBJ1-1, with D tentatively TRBD1 (5 bases). CDR3 size: 13 residues. Germline V gives CDR1 DFQATT, CDR2 SNEGSKA (reference sequence). The germline V and J ends were trimmed by 1 base and 5 bases, with 11 bases remaining between them. In DNA form, the CDR3 reads TGCAGTGCTAGAGTATGGGGGGGTACTGAAGCTTTCTTT. It translates to CSARVWGGTEAFF.

This clonotype was seen at least ten times. This chain uses TRBV12-3 or TRBV12-4 with TRBJ2-7, with D perhaps matching TRBD1 (5 bases). Trimming stripped 6 bases from V and 4 bases from J, with 19 bases between. The CDR3 covers 15 residues. CDR3 coding DNA: TGTGCCAGCAGAAATACAGGCTCCTTTGAGTACGAGCAGTACTTC. It specifies CASRNTGSFEYEQYF.

This sequence joins TRBV4-2 and TRBJ2-5, with D perhaps assigned TRBD1 or TRBD2 (6 bases each). CDR3 length equals 17 residues. Germline V gene data show CDR1 as LGHNA and CDR2 as YNFKEQ. Trimming pared 4 bases from V and 1 base from J, leaving 19 bases between. For the CDR3, the DNA is TGTGCCAGCAGCCCCACCTGGGACTCGGGGGCCCAAGAGACCCAGTACTTC. This codes for CASSPTWDSGAQETQYF.

This clonotype appeared many times. The chain is built from TRBV4-1 and TRBJ2-5, with a tentative D call TRBD2 (5 bases). Germline V gene lookup returns CDR1 MGHRA and CDR2 YSYEKL. The germline V and J ends were trimmed by 4 bases and 4 bases, with 10 bases remaining between them. CDR3 length: 13 amino acids. The CDR3 DNA sequence: TGCGCCAGCAGCCGCCTAGCCGGAGAGACCCAGTACTTC. Amino acids: CASSRLAGETQYF.

This clonotype has at least ten counts. V and J are TRBV21-1 and TRBJ2-2; the table names TRBD1, a call not compared with the DNA. TRBV21-1 is an annotated pseudogene. The CDR3 length is 16 residues. The CDR3 is CASSKPGQGNTGELFF. CDR3 DNA: TGTGCCAGCAGCAAACCGGGACAGGGGAACACCGGGGAGCTGTTTTTT.

This clonotype was found many times. The chain is built from TRBV6-1 and TRBJ1-5; TRBD1 is a possible D gene (6 bases). The germline V gene has CDR1 MNHNS and CDR2 SASEGT. The V end lost 8 bases, the J end lost 7 bases, and 15 bases lay between the germline ends. The CDR3 consists of 13 residues. This CDR3 reads CASQYREGQPQHF. In nucleotides, the CDR3 is TGTGCCAGCCAGTACAGGGAAGGACAGCCCCAGCATTTT.